Listed here are 4 T cell receptor beta chains from one sample, sequenced in a study of T cells in tuberculosis. Indicated time point: new active TB diagnosis, blood taken before or within 7 days of starting treatment. The repertoire was sequenced with immunoSEQ multiplex PCR; TCRdb's copy has only in-frame clones and lacks some. This table has under 40,000 clones, around 94% appearing once. The sample in question was PBMCs, obtained at tuberculosis diagnosis. Receptors originate from an adult with tuberculosis.

The rearrangement links TRBV19 to TRBJ2-7; possible D gene TRBD1, 6 bases. The CDR3 runs 13 residues. In germline, CDR1 is LNHDA, CDR2 SQIVND (reference sequence). V was shortened by 5 bases and J by 6 bases, with 14 bases between the two germline ends. The DNA for the CDR3 is TGTGCCAGTAGTCCCCTAGGGGGTTCCGAGCAGTACTTC. Protein: CASSPLGGSEQYF.

This chain joins TRBV5-1 and TRBJ2-1; D perhaps matches TRBD2 (5 bases). V dropped 3 bases and J dropped 8 bases, with 6 bases sitting between them. The germline gives CDR1 SGHRS, CDR2 YFSETQ. The CDR3 has 11 amino acids. The CDR3 loop reads CASSWGDEQFF. As DNA, the CDR3 is TGCGCCAGCAGCTGGGGAGATGAGCAGTTCTTC.

V and J are TRBV28 and TRBJ1-1; tentatively, D is TRBD1 (5 bases). Trimming stripped 7 bases from V and 11 bases from J, with 14 bases between. Germline lookup yields CDR1 MDHEN and CDR2 SYDVKM. The CDR3 sequence is 11 residues long. The CDR3: CASINRLWAFF. CDR3 sequence (DNA): TGTGCCAGCATCAACAGGCTTTGGGCTTTCTTT.

The rearrangement links TRBV5-1 to TRBJ2-7, with 8 bases aligning to TRBD1. The V gene's germline CDR1 is SGHRS and CDR2 YFSETQ. CDR3 length: 15 amino acids. V was clipped by 3 bases and J by 5 bases; unmatched bases: 10. The CDR3 spells CASSYPGQATDEQYF. The CDR3 DNA reads as TGCGCCAGCAGCTATCCGGGACAGGCTACGGACGAGCAGTACTTC.